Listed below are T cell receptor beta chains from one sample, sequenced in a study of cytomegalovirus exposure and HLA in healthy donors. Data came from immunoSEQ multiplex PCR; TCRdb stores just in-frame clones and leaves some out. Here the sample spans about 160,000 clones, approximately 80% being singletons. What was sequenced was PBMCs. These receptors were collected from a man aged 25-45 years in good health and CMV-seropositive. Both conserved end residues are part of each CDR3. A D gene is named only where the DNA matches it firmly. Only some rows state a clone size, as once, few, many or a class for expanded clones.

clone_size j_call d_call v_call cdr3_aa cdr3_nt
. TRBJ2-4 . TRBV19 CASSEQLKNIQYF TGTGCCAGTAGTGAACAGCTAAAAAACATTCAGTACTTC
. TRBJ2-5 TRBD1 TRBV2 CASSVGTGTQETQYF TGTGCCAGCAGTGTGGGGACAGGGACCCAAGAGACCCAGTACTTC
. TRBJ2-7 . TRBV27 CASRQTAQGEQYF TGTGCCAGCAGACAAACAGCCCAGGGGGAGCAGTACTTC
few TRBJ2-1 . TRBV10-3 CAISESGPGQFF TGTGCCATCAGTGAGTCGGGGCCCGGGCAGTTCTTC
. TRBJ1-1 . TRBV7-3 CASSYKVNTEAFF TGTGCCAGCAGCTACAAAGTGAACACTGAAGCTTTCTTT
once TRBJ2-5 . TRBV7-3 CASSLPGTGETQYF TGTGCCAGCAGCTTACCGGGGACTGGGGAGACCCAGTACTTC
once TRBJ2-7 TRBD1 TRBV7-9 CASSFDRGNEQYF TGTGCCAGCAGCTTCGACAGGGGCAACGAGCAGTACTTC
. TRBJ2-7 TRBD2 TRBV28 CASLSGGSYEQYF TGTGCCAGTCTTAGCGGGGGATCCTACGAGCAGTACTTC
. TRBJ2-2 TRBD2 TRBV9 CASSVEHSGGPTGELFF TGTGCCAGCAGCGTAGAACATAGCGGGGGGCCAACCGGGGAGCTGTTTTTT
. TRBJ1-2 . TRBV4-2 CASSQGAEGANYGYTF TGTGCCAGCAGCCAAGGGGCAGAGGGGGCTAACTATGGCTACACCTTC
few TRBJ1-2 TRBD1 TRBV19 CASSPHRTGRDGYTF TGTGCCAGTAGTCCCCACCGGACAGGGAGGGACGGCTACACCTTC
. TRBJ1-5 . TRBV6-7 CASSYNGFGTRDQPQHF TGTGCCAGCAGTTACAACGGGTTCGGTACGAGAGATCAGCCCCAGCATTTT
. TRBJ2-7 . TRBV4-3 CASSQDQGSYEQYF TGCGCCAGCAGCCAAGACCAGGGCTCCTACGAGCAGTACTTC
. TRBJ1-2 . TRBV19 CASSRVNYGYTF TGTGCCAGTTCCCGAGTGAACTATGGCTACACCTTC
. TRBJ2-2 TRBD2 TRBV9 CASSVGTSHAGELFF TGTGCCAGCAGCGTCGGGACTAGCCACGCCGGGGAGCTGTTTTTT
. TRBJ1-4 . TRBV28 CASSFSGEKLFF TGTGCCAGCAGTTTTTCCGGGGAAAAACTGTTTTTT
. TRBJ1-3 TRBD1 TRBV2 CASSAGQGGGNTIYF TGTGCCAGCAGCGCGGGACAGGGTGGTGGAAACACCATATATTTT